What follows is one TCR beta chain and its context. Clones were read by immunoSEQ multiplex PCR, and TCRdb kept only the in-frame ones, dropping some. Of 40,000 or so clones in the sample, approximately 95% were seen once. The data stem from a study of graft-versus-host responses after intestinal transplantation. This sequence was found in a human patient who received an intestinal transplant, so some T cells may come from the graft donor. The specimen comprised PBMCs, sampled 734 days after intestinal transplantation.

The CDR3 DNA reads as TGTGCCAGCAGTTACTCAGGGGGCCCCGACACCGGGGAGCTGTTTTTT. Translating gives CASSYSGGPDTGELFF. The rearrangement uses TRBV6-5 and TRBJ2-2; 7 positions agree with TRBD1. V shed 0 bases and J 3 bases; nucleotides not matched to a gene: 4. CDR1 is MNHEY and CDR2 is SVGAGI in the germline V gene. The CDR3 runs to 16 residues.